What follows are 12 T cell receptor beta chains derived from one specimen sequenced in a study of immune heterogeneity within non-small cell lung tumors. Template material comprised bulk tumor genomic DNA at about 660 ng per sample. Collection of several biopsies per primary tumor, spaced far apart, took place during surgery. Before undergoing curative surgery, patients had newly diagnosed non-small cell lung cancer that was untreated. TCR beta CDR3 was amplified by multiplex PCR, first round 10 cycles, 32 V and 13 J primers. MiXCR, run by TCRdb on the multiplex PCR reads, gives a single entry per CDR3 protein. Of about 7,200 distinct CDR3 sequences in the sample, roughly a fifth were seen once. The source material was lung tumor tissue. These receptor sequences come from a man aged 60-69 years with non-small cell lung cancer.

Judged by abundance, this clonotype is medium-sized. The rearrangement joins TRBV20-1 to TRBJ2-7; 8 bases map to TRBD2. CDR1 is DFQATT and CDR2 is SNEGSKA in the germline V gene (reference sequence). The ends lost 5 bases at V and 0 bases at J; junction bases unmatched: 3. The CDR3 extends over 13 amino acids. The chain's CDR3 is CSAVAGSSYEQYF. CDR3 nucleotides: TGCAGTGCTGTAGCGGGGTCCTCCTACGAGCAGTACTTC.

This clonotype occurred many times. The chain couples TRBV27 to TRBJ2-7, with D perhaps TRBD1 (6 bases). Looked up from germline, CDR1 is MNHEY and CDR2 is SMNVEV (reference sequence). The CDR3 runs to 15 residues. Trimming took 2 bases from V and 2 from J, leaving 13 bases between them. CDR3 coding DNA: TGTGCCAGCAGTTTAAAACAGGGCCCTACCTACGAGCAGTACTTC. Translated: CASSLKQGPTYEQYF.

Concerning this clonotype: The conserved phenylalanine or tryptophan normally closing the CDR3 is absent here, so this likely arose from a read error. The chain is built from TRBV11-2 and TRBJ2-5; D ambiguous. The germline V and J ends were trimmed by 0 bases and 5 bases, with 13 bases remaining between them. The V gene's germline CDR1 is SGHAT and CDR2 FQNNGV. The CDR3 runs to 15 residues. This CDR3 is CASSLDPPPRETQYC. The DNA for the CDR3 is TGTGCCAGCAGCTTAGATCCCCCCCCCCGGGAGACCCAGTACTGC.

A word on this clonotype: It may be a read error: a sequence one base away is much more abundant. This chain links TRBV28 with TRBJ2-6, with 9 bases aligning to TRBD1. The junction had 14 bases not matched to a gene; V was cut back by 7 bases and J by 1 base. This CDR3 is 19 amino acids long. Germline lookup yields CDR1 MDHEN and CDR2 SYDVKM. The CDR3: CASTLSGGQGASGANVLTF. For the CDR3, the DNA is TGTGCCAGCACCCTATCGGGGGGACAGGGAGCTTCTGGGGCCAACGTCCTGACTTTC.

This clonotype counts as medium-sized. This chain joins TRBV20-1 and TRBJ1-2; D unclear. The CDR3 runs 13 residues. Germline CDR1 and CDR2: DFQATT and SNEGSKA (reference sequence). V lost 1 base to trimming and J lost 4 bases, with 10 bases between them. The CDR3 DNA reads as TGCAGTGCTAGAGTTGCAGACTTCTATGGCTACACCTTC. Its translation is CSARVADFYGYTF.

By proportion, this clonotype is medium-sized. V gene TRBV6-5 combines with J gene TRBJ2-7; tentatively, D is TRBD2 (6 bases). The V end was cut by 0 bases, the J end by 7 bases, with 10 bases between. The length of the CDR3 is 13 residues. Germline loops: CDR1 MNHEY, CDR2 SVGAGI. DNA of the CDR3: TGTGCCAGCAGTTACTCGATGGGGGGTGAGCAGTACTTC. Translated: CASSYSMGGEQYF.

This clonotype is a singleton in its sample. The junction differs from germline at one of its ends, possibly a read error. The chain links TRBV12-3 or TRBV12-4 to TRBJ1-1, with 8 nucleotides matching TRBD1. This CDR3 has 14 residues. In DNA form, the CDR3 reads TGTGCCAGCAGGTCACAGGGGGTGTACACTGAAGATTTCTTT. Protein product: CASRSQGVYTEDFF.

As concerns this clonotype: The CDR3 end shows no conserved phenylalanine or tryptophan, and so a read error is likely. The chain has TRBV20-1 and TRBJ1-6; D is possibly TRBD1 (5 bases). CDR1 and CDR2 from the germline V gene are DFQATT and SNEGSKA (reference sequence). With 3 bases removed from V and 7 bases from J, the gap between germline ends came to 16 bases. There are 15 residues in the CDR3. CDR3 loop: CSARPGLTQNSPLHC. CDR3 nucleotide sequence: TGCAGTGCTAGGCCGGGACTAACGCAGAATTCACCCCTCCACTGT.

This clonotype is medium-sized within its sample. The genes are TRBV20-1 and TRBJ1-1; perhaps TRBD1 as D (5 bases). The CDR3 extends over 15 amino acids. Germline V gene data show CDR1 as DFQATT and CDR2 as SNEGSKA (reference sequence). V was shortened by 6 bases and J by 0 bases, with 17 bases between the two germline ends. For the CDR3, the DNA is TGCAGTGCAGGGGTTTCTTTTGAACTGAACACTGAAGCTTTCTTT. This sequence encodes CSAGVSFELNTEAFF.

This clonotype was recorded a few times. A much bigger clone sits one base away, suggesting this may be a read error. CDR3 residues: CASSTVAREDNEQFF. CDR3 bases: TGTGCCAGCAGTACTGTAGCGAGAGAGGACAATGAGCAGTTCTTC. The J gene is TRBJ2-1, the V gene TRBV12-3 or TRBV12-4; TRBD2 might be the D (5 bases). The CDR3 is made up of 15 amino acids. With 5 bases removed from V and 5 bases from J, the gap between germline ends came to 16 bases.

This clonotype was detected a few times. This may stem from a read error, because a much larger clone lies one nucleotide away. The rearrangement links TRBV27 to TRBJ1-1; D possibly corresponds to TRBD1 (5 bases). Looked up from germline, CDR1 is MNHEY and CDR2 is SMNVEV (reference sequence). This CDR3 is 15 amino acids long. The CDR3 sequence: CSSRGTLGTSAEAFF. In nucleotides, the CDR3 is TGTTCCAGCAGAGGCACATTGGGGACGTCGGCTGAAGCTTTCTTT.

This clonotype appeared once. The chain employs TRBV27 and TRBJ2-1; no firm D call. Trimming stripped 9 bases from V and 3 bases from J, with 12 bases between. The germline V gene encodes CDR1 MNHEY and CDR2 SMNVEV (reference sequence). This CDR3 comprises 13 residues. CDR3 region: CARSSSNYNEQFF. CDR3 sequence (DNA): TGTGCCAGAAGCTCATCCAACTACAATGAGCAGTTCTTC.